This passage covers 12 T cell receptor beta chains from one sample sequenced in a study of blood T cell repertoires in COVID-19. The table came from immunoSEQ multiplex PCR; TCRdb's copy has only in-frame clones and leaves some out. The sample records hundreds of thousands of clones, about nine tenths being singletons. Sequenced: peripheral blood. The receptors derive from a woman aged 70-85 years with COVID-19, enrolled during active disease.

This clone showed up just a few times. The CDR3 coding sequence is TGTGCCAGTAGTTCGCAGGGGGCCAACGTCCTGACTTTC. This translates into CASSSQGANVLTF. The rearrangement joins TRBV19 to TRBJ2-6, with D unresolved. V lost 5 bases and J 4 bases, leaving 6 bases between the germline ends. Germline V gene sequence: CDR1 LNHDA, CDR2 SQIVND (reference sequence). The CDR3 consists of 13 residues.

The chain has TRBV30 and TRBJ1-2; 9 nucleotides agree with TRBD1. V lost 3 bases, J lost 4 bases, and 6 bases stayed unmatched. This CDR3 is built from 14 residues. CDR1 and CDR2 from the germline V gene are GTSNPN and SVGIG (reference sequence). CDR3 DNA: TGTGCCTGGAGGGCTCTGGACAGGGGCTATGGCTACACCTTC. This translates into CAWRALDRGYGYTF.

This clone is a singleton in its sample. J is TRBJ2-1 and V is TRBV27; 7 bases align to TRBD1. Germline-derived CDR1 and CDR2 are MNHEY and SMNVEV (reference sequence). Trimming at V came to 3 bases and at J to 0 bases, leaving 2 bases not matched to a gene. The CDR3 runs to 15 residues. The CDR3 coding sequence is TGTGCCAGCAGTTTGCCAGGGGGCTCCTACAATGAGCAGTTCTTC. As protein: CASSLPGGSYNEQFF.

The genes are TRBV4-1 and TRBJ2-7, with 8 bases lining up with TRBD1. Germline assignment: CDR1 MGHRA and CDR2 YSYEKL. The CDR3 has 15 amino acids. Trimming cost V 2 bases and J 3 bases; bases outside gene matches: 6. The CDR3 region has the DNA TGCGCCAGCAGCCAACATGAGGGACAGGACTACGAGCAGTACTTC. Residues: CASSQHEGQDYEQYF.

This sequence joins TRBV14 and TRBJ1-4; D is perhaps TRBD1 (6 bases). The CDR3 runs 16 residues. Germline V lookup: CDR1 SGHDN, CDR2 FVKESK. Trimming shortened V by 5 bases and J by 5 bases, and 18 bases separated the two germline ends. The CDR3 is CASSAGGPGQNEKLFF. CDR3 DNA: TGTGCCAGCAGCGCCGGGGGGCCAGGCCAGAATGAAAAACTGTTTTTT.

Note on this clone: The limits of the CDR3 on the DNA are not certain, so only TCRdb's listed CDR3 is given. CDR3: CASTVGPGQGRPNYGYTF. The genes are TRBV19 and TRBJ1-2; TRBD1 is taken as the D call from the table, unchecked against the DNA. In germline, CDR1 is LNHDA, CDR2 SQIVND (reference sequence). The CDR3 totals 18 residues, both ends included.

This CDR3 is CASSPRQGRTEAFF. As DNA, the CDR3 is TGCGCCAGCAGCCCGAGACAGGGGAGGACTGAAGCTTTCTTT. The chain is built from TRBV4-1 and TRBJ1-1, with 8 nucleotides matching TRBD1. The J segment lost 5 bases and the V segment lost 4 bases, leaving 6 bases of the junction unmatched. Germline V gene data show CDR1 as MGHRA and CDR2 as YSYEKL. The length of the CDR3 is 14 residues.

The genes are TRBV5-1 and TRBJ1-1; 9 bases fit TRBD1. V dropped 4 bases and J dropped 4; count of bases not matched to a gene: 5. Germline CDR1 SGHRS, CDR2 YFSETQ. The CDR3 totals 14 residues. CDR3 DNA sequence: TGCGCCAGCAGCCGGGAGACAGGGGGCACTGAAGCTTTCTTT. This translates into CASSRETGGTEAFF.

The V gene is TRBV2, the J gene TRBJ2-1, with 13 bases identical to TRBD2. The CDR3 spans 15 residues. Losses at the gene ends were 5 bases for V and 6 bases for J; bases not matched to a gene: 4. Germline V CDR1 and CDR2: SNHLY, FYNNEI. CDR3 bases: TGTGCCAGCAGTACCACTAGCGGGGGGGGCAATGAGCAGTTCTTC. This sequence encodes CASSTTSGGGNEQFF.

The V gene is TRBV28, the J gene TRBJ1-1; 9 bases match TRBD1. Trimming cost V 5 bases and J 6 bases; bases outside gene matches: 10. The CDR3 consists of 15 residues. Germline values: CDR1 MDHEN, CDR2 SYDVKM. Written as DNA, the CDR3 is TGTGCCAGCAGTCTCGCCGGGACAGGGACCCCTGAAGCTTTCTTT. This codes for CASSLAGTGTPEAFF. The entire variable domain, with the rest obtained from reference TRBV28 and TRBJ1-1, is as follows: DVKVTQSSRYLVKRTGEKVFLECVQDMDHENMFWYRQDPGLGLRLIYFSYDVKMKEKGDIPEGYSVSREKKERFSLILESASTNQTSMYLCASSLAGTGTPEAFFGQGTRLTVV.

The chain carries TRBV28 and TRBJ2-7, with D unclear. The V and J ends lost 5 bases and 6 bases respectively, with 14 bases between them. CDR3 length equals 13 residues. Germline values: CDR1 MDHEN, CDR2 SYDVKM. The CDR3 coding sequence is TGTGCCAGCAGTCCTATCCCTACCGGCGAGCAGTACTTC. It encodes CASSPIPTGEQYF.

This sequence joins TRBV19 and TRBJ2-1; 8 nucleotides align to TRBD1. Trimming at V came to 7 bases and at J to 8 bases, leaving 7 bases not matched to a gene. This CDR3 has 13 amino acids. Per germline, CDR1 LNHDA and CDR2 SQIVND (reference sequence). The CDR3 region is CASTRTGSDEQFF. CDR3 sequence (DNA): TGTGCCAGTACCAGGACAGGGTCGGATGAGCAGTTCTTC.